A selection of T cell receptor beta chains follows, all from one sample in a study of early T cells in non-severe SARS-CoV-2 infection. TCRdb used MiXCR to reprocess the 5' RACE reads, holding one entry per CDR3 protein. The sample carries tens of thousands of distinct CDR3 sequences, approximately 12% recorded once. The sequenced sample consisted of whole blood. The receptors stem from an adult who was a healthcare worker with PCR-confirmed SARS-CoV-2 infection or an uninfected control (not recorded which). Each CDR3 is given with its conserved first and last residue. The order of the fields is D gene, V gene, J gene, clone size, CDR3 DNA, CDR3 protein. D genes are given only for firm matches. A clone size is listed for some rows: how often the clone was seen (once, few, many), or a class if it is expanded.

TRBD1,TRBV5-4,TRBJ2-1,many,TGTGCCAGCAGCTCCTCCGGGACAGGGGGCTACAATGAGCAGTTCTTC,CASSSSGTGGYNEQFF
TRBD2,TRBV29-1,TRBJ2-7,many,TGCAGCACCTCCGGGACTAGCGACCCCCTCGAGCAGTACTTC,CSTSGTSDPLEQYF
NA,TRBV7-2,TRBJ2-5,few,TGTGCCAGCAGCTTTTATATGAGGGCAGGGGAAGAGACCCAGTACTTC,CASSFYMRAGEETQYF
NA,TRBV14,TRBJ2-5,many,TGTGCCAGCAGCCAATACGGGTCACAAGAGACCCAGTACTTC,CASSQYGSQETQYF
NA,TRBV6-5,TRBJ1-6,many,TGTGCCAGCAGTTACTCCCGCCTCGGGCCCCTCCACTTT,CASSYSRLGPLHF
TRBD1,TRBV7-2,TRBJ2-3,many,TGTGCCAGCAGCCAGGACAGGGGGCAAGATACGCAGTATTTT,CASSQDRGQDTQYF
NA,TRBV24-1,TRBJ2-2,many,TGTGCCACCAGTGATTCCCCCTTGGTAGCGGCCGGGGAGCTGTTTTTT,CATSDSPLVAAGELFF
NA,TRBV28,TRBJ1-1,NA,TGTGCCAGCACCCCCACCATGAACACTGAAGCTTTCTTT,CASTPTMNTEAFF
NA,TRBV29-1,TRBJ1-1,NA,TGCAGCGTGGAGAGTAAGTATAACACTGAAGCTTTCTTT,CSVESKYNTEAFF
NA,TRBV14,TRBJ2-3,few,TGTGCCAGCAGCCAGGGGCCCACAGATACGCAGTATTTT,CASSQGPTDTQYF